The rows below give T cell receptor beta chains drawn from one sample of a study of neurological immune-mediated disorders. A single record per CDR3 protein comes from TCRdb applying MiXCR to the 5' RACE reads. The data show about 58,000 distinct CDR3 sequences, 3% to 3.5% seen once. Sequencing was performed on PBMCs. These receptors came from a woman in her sixties or seventies with multiple sclerosis. Each CDR3 is given with its conserved first and last residue. The order of the fields is V gene, D gene, J gene, clone size, CDR3 DNA, CDR3 protein. A D gene is named only where the DNA matches it firmly. Only part of the rows carry a size: once, few, many, or a class if the clone is expanded.

TRBV3-1	.	TRBJ2-7	many	TGTGCCAGCAGCCAATATCCGGATGCAACTACCTACGAGCAGTACTTC	CASSQYPDATTYEQYF
TRBV27	.	TRBJ2-3	many	TGTGCCAGCGGGGGAGGGGGAGGCACAGATACGCAGTATTTT	CASGGGGGTDTQYF
TRBV20-1	TRBD2	TRBJ2-5	many	TGCAGTGCTAGATTATACGGGACTAGCGAGGGCACCCAGTACTTC	CSARLYGTSEGTQYF
TRBV20-1	TRBD1	TRBJ1-2	many	TGCAGTGCTGTTGAGGGACAGGGCCACTATGGCTACACCTTC	CSAVEGQGHYGYTF
TRBV5-5	.	TRBJ2-7	few	TGTGACAGCAGCAACGGACCTTACGAGCAGTACTTC	CDSSNGPYEQYF
TRBV20-1	TRBD1	TRBJ2-7	many	TGCAGTGCTAGAGATAGACCGGGACAGAAATACGAGCAGTACTTC	CSARDRPGQKYEQYF
TRBV2	TRBD1	TRBJ2-7	many	TGTGCCATTCTAAGGGACAGGTCCTTAGGCGAGCAGTACTTC	CAILRDRSLGEQYF
TRBV12-3/TRBV12-4	.	TRBJ2-3	many	TGTGCCAGCAGTCCCGCCCGACTTAGCACAGATACGCAGTATTTT	CASSPARLSTDTQYF
TRBV5-4	TRBD2	TRBJ2-7	many	TGTGCCAGCAGCCCAATGACTAGCGGTCCCTACGAGCAGTACTTC	CASSPMTSGPYEQYF
TRBV20-1	.	TRBJ2-1	many	TGCAGTGCTAGAGGGCGGAATGAGCAGTTCTTC	CSARGRNEQFF
TRBV29-1	.	TRBJ2-1	many	TGCAGCGTGGATATTGGGGCACTCAATGAGCAGTTCTTC	CSVDIGALNEQFF
TRBV20-1	.	TRBJ1-2	many	TGCAGTGTTAATGACATGGGGTATGGCTACACCTTC	CSVNDMGYGYTF
TRBV5-6	.	TRBJ1-1	many	TGTGCCAGCAGCTCTGAAGGGACTTTTTCGATCTTGGCGGCTTTCTTT	CASSSEGTFSILAAFF
TRBV4-1	.	TRBJ1-5	many	TGCGCCAGCAGCCAAGATCCTGGGGTCAATCAGCCCCAGCATTTT	CASSQDPGVNQPQHF
TRBV27	TRBD1	TRBJ1-1	many	TGTGCCAGCAGCCGGACAGGGAGTGGGAACACTGAAGCTTTCTTT	CASSRTGSGNTEAFF
TRBV6-5	.	TRBJ2-7	many	TGTGCCAGCAGTCTGGACGGGGGCTACGAGCAGTACTTC	CASSLDGGYEQYF
TRBV18	.	TRBJ2-5	many	TGTGCCAGCTCACCCGCAGGGGAGACCCAGTACTTC	CASSPAGETQYF
TRBV28	TRBD1	TRBJ2-5	many	TGTGCCAGCAGTTTGCGGGGGACAGGGATAGAGACCCAGTACTTC	CASSLRGTGIETQYF
TRBV7-2	.	TRBJ1-1	many	TGTGCCAGCAGCTCCTCCCAAGGCACTGAAGCTTTCTTT	CASSSSQGTEAFF
TRBV12-3/TRBV12-4	TRBD1	TRBJ2-1	many	TGTGCCAGCAGTTCCCTGAGCCGGGACAGGGGTGAGCAGTTCTTC	CASSSLSRDRGEQFF
TRBV10-3	.	TRBJ2-3	many	TGTGCCATAACGCGGGGGCGCGGTACAGATACGCAGTATTTT	CAITRGRGTDTQYF
TRBV5-6	.	TRBJ2-7	.	TGTGCCAGCAGCTTGATTAGCGGTACCTACGAGCAGTACTTC	CASSLISGTYEQYF
TRBV11-1	.	TRBJ1-2	many	TGTGCCAGCAGCCAATGGACGGACTATGGCTACACCTTC	CASSQWTDYGYTF
TRBV9	TRBD1	TRBJ2-1	many	TGTGCCAGCAGCGTGACAGGGCCCGATTACAATGAGCAGTTCTTC	CASSVTGPDYNEQFF
TRBV7-2	.	TRBJ1-1	many	TGTGCCAGCAGCTCAATGGGGTCGGGGTACACTGAAGCTTTCTTT	CASSSMGSGYTEAFF
TRBV10-2	TRBD2	TRBJ2-3	many	TGCGCCAGCACCCGGGCGGGGGGCACAGATACGCAGTATTTT	CASTRAGGTDTQYF
TRBV20-1	TRBD1	TRBJ1-2	many	TGCAGTGCTAGAGTTGGTGGACAGGCGGCGCGGGGCTACACCTTC	CSARVGGQAARGYTF
TRBV28	TRBD1	TRBJ2-2	many	TGTGCCAGCAGCTGGACAGGGGGCGCACGAAACACCGGGGAGCTGTTTTTT	CASSWTGGARNTGELFF
TRBV5-1	.	TRBJ2-3	.	TGCGCCAGCAGGATTTCCGGACAGACCACAGATACGCAGTATTTT	CASRISGQTTDTQYF
TRBV20-1	TRBD2	TRBJ2-3	many	TGCAGTGCTAGAGCACCGGGACTAGCGTCAGATACGCAGTATTTT	CSARAPGLASDTQYF
TRBV2	.	TRBJ1-3	.	TGTGCCAGCAGCTCTGGAAAAACCATATATTTT	CASSSGKTIYF
TRBV7-2	.	TRBJ1-1	many	TGTGCCAGCAGCCTCTACGGTCCGAACACTGAAGCTTTCTTT	CASSLYGPNTEAFF
TRBV7-9	.	TRBJ1-6	many	TGTGCCAGCAGCCCTCCCGACCTACGCCTCCACTTT	CASSPPDLRLHF
TRBV12-3/TRBV12-4	.	TRBJ2-7	many	TGTGCCAGCAGTTTAAACCAGGGGGGAATTTACGAGCAGTACTTC	CASSLNQGGIYEQYF
TRBV12-3/TRBV12-4	TRBD1	TRBJ2-2	many	TGTGCCAGCAGAACGGGGACAGGCATTTGGGACACCGGGGAGCTGTTTTTT	CASRTGTGIWDTGELFF
TRBV7-8	TRBD2	TRBJ2-1	many	TGTGCCAGCAGCCTGCGGGAGGTTGATGAGCAGTTCTTC	CASSLREVDEQFF
TRBV3-1	TRBD2	TRBJ2-7	many	TGTGCCAGCAGCCAAGGGCGCGGGGGGGCTTACTACGAGCAGTACTTC	CASSQGRGGAYYEQYF
TRBV9	.	TRBJ1-4	many	TGTGCCAGCAGCTCCAAACACCCTGGGGGTATCAGCGAAAAACTGTTTTTT	CASSSKHPGGISEKLFF
TRBV20-1	.	TRBJ1-5	many	TGCAGTGCTCAGAGGAACAGGTATAGCAATCAGCCCCAGCATTTT	CSAQRNRYSNQPQHF
TRBV15	.	TRBJ2-3	many	TGTGCCACCAGCAGAGATCCTGGGGTTTTCACAGATACGCAGTATTTT	CATSRDPGVFTDTQYF
TRBV28	.	TRBJ2-7	many	TGTGCCAGCAGTTCCCACGGGGGTCGCGAGCAGTACTTC	CASSSHGGREQYF
TRBV5-1	.	TRBJ1-3	many	TGCGCCAGCAGCTTGTCGGGCCAATACCTTTCTGGAAACACCATATATTTT	CASSLSGQYLSGNTIYF
TRBV7-3	.	TRBJ1-1	many	TGTGCCAGCAGCCAAGGTTCCCGGGTCGATGAAGCTTTCTTT	CASSQGSRVDEAFF